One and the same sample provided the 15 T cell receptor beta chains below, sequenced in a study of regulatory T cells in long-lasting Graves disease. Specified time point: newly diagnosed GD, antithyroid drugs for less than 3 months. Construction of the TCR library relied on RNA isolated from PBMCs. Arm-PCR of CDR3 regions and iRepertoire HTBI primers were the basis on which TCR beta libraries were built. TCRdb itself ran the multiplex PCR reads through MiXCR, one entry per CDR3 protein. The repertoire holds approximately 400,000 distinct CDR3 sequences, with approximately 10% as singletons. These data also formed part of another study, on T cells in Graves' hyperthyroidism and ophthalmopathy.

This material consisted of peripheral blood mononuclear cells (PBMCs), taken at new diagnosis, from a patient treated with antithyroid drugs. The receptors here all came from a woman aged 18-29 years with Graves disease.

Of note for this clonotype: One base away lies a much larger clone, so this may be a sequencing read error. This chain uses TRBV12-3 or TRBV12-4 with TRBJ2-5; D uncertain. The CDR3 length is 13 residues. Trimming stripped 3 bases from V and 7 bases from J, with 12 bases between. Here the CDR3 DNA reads TGTGCCAGCAGTTTGGCTAGACCAGGGACCCAGTACTTC. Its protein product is CASSLARPGTQYF.

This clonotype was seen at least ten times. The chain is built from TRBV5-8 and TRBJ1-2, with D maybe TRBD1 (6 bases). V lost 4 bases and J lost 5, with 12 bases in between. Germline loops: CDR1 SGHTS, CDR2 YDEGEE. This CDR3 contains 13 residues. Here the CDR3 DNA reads TGTGCCAGCAGCCGGACAGATTTTTATGGCTACACCTTC. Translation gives CASSRTDFYGYTF.

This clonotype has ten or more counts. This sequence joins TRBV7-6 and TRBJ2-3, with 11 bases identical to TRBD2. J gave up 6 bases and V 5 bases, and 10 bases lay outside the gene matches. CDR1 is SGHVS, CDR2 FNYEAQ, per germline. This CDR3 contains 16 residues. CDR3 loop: CASSPRPGLAADTQYF. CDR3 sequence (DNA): TGTGCCAGCAGCCCTAGACCGGGACTAGCGGCTGATACGCAGTATTTT.

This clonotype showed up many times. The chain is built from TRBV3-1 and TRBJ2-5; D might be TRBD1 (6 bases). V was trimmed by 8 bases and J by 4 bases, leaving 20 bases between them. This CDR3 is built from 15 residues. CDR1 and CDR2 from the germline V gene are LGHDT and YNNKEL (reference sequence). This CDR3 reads CASRWRSPTGETQYF. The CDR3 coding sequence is TGTGCCAGCCGGTGGAGATCCCCGACAGGAGAGACCCAGTACTTC.

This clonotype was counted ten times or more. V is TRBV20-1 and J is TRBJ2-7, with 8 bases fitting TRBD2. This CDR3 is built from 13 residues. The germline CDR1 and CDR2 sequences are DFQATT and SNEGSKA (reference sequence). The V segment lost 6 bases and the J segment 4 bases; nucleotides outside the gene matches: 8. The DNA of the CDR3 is TGCAGTGCCGGGGGGGCAGGGTGGTACGAGCAGTACTTC. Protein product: CSAGGAGWYEQYF.

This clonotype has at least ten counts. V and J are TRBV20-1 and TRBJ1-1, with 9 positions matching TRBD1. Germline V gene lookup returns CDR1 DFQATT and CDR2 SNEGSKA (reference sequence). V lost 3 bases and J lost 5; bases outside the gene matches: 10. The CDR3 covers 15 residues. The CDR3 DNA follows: TGCAGTGCTAGGGCCACAGGGGGCCGGGGTACTGAAGCTTTCTTT. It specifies CSARATGGRGTEAFF.

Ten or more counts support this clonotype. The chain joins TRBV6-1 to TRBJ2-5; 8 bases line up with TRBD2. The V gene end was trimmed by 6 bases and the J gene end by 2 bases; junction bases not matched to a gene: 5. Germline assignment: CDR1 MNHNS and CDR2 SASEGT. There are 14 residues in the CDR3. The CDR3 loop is CASSIAGPQETQYF. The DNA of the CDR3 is TGTGCCAGCAGCATAGCGGGGCCTCAAGAGACCCAGTACTTC.

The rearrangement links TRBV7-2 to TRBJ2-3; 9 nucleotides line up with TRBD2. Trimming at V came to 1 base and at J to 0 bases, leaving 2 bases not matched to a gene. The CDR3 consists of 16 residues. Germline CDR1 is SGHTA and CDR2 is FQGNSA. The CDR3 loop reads CASSLEAGGSTDTQYF. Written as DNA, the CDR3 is TGTGCCAGCAGCTTAGAGGCGGGAGGGAGCACAGATACGCAGTATTTT.

CDR3 sequence (DNA): TGTGCCAGCAGTGGGCCCCGGACAGGTGGCTACACCTTC. Protein sequence: CASSGPRTGGYTF. The rearrangement links TRBV28 to TRBJ1-2; TRBD1 agrees at 7 bases. The V gene end was trimmed by 5 bases and the J gene end by 7 bases; junction bases not matched to a gene: 7. The V gene's germline CDR1 is MDHEN and CDR2 SYDVKM. This CDR3 spans 13 amino acids.

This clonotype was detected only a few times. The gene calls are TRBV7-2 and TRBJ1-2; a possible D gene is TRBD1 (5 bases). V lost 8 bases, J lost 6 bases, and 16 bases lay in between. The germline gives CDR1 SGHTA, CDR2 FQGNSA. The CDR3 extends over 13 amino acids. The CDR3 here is CASGPGWGDGYTF. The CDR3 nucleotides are TGTGCCAGCGGACCCGGGTGGGGGGATGGCTACACCTTC.

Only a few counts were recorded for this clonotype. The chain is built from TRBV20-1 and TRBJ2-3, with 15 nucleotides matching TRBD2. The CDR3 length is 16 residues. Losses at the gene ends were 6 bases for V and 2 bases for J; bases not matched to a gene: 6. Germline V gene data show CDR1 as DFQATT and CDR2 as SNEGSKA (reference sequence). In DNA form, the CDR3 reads TGCAGTGCCGGACTAGCGGGGGGGCAATACACAGATACGCAGTATTTT. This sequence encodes CSAGLAGGQYTDTQYF.

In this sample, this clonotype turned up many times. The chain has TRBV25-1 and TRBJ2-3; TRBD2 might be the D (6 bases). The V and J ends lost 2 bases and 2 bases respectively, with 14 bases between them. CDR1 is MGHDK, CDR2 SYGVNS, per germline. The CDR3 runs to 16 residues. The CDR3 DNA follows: TGTGCCAGCAGTGAAGCGGGGTCCAGATACACAGATACGCAGTATTTT. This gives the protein CASSEAGSRYTDTQYF.

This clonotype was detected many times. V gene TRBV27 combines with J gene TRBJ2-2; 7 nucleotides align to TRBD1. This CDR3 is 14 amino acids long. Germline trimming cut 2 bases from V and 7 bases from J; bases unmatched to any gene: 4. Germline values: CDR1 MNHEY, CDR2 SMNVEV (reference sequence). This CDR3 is CASSLDRGRGELFF. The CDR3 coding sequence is TGTGCCAGCAGTTTAGATAGGGGGCGCGGGGAGCTGTTTTTT.

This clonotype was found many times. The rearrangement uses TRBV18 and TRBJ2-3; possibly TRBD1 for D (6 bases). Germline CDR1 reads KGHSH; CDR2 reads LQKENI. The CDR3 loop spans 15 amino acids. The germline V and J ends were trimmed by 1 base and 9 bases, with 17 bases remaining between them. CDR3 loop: CASSPLAILQGTQYF. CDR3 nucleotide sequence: TGTGCCAGCTCACCACTCGCGATTCTACAGGGAACGCAGTATTTT.

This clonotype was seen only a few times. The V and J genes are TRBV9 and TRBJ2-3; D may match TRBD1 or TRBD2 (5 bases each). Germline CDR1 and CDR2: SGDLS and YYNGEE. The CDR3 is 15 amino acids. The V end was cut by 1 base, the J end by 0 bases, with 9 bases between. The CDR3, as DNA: TGTGCCAGCAGCGTATGGGACCATAGCACAGATACGCAGTATTTT. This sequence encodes CASSVWDHSTDTQYF.